The clone carrying this TCR beta chain has a single count. Its antigen is currently unknown. These data come from a study of cytomegalovirus exposure and HLA in healthy donors. The length of the CDR3 is 12 residues. The germline CDR1 and CDR2 sequences are MGHRA and YSYEKL. V lost 2 bases to trimming and J lost 4 bases, with 3 bases between them. A multiplex PCR was run with 60 Vbeta primers and 13 Jbeta primers. The table came from immunoSEQ multiplex PCR; TCRdb's copy has only in-frame clones and leaves some out. The sample lists about 180,000 clones, around 80% seen once, with 1.9% in the top ten. General study results and limits: In a later analysis, across HLA loci, associated TCR counts were highest for DRB1, lowest for HLA-C.

Sequencing was done on a sample of PBMCs. The chain joins TRBV4-1 to TRBJ1-5; D uncertain. The origin of this receptor is a woman between 25 and 40 years old in good health and CMV-seronegative. CDR3 loop: CASSQLNQPQHF. Written as DNA, the CDR3 is TGCGCCAGCAGCCAACTAAATCAGCCCCAGCATTTT.